The source of this T cell receptor (beta chain) is a study of shared clonotypes between healthy human individuals. Trimming left V 4 bases short and J 0 bases short, with 13 bases between. This CDR3 spans 15 amino acids. Looked up from germline, CDR1 is LGHNA and CDR2 is YSLEER. Here immunoSEQ multiplex PCR was the method, and the copy in TCRdb shows in-frame clones only, minus some. The repertoire holds 400,000 to 500,000 clones, with roughly 78% as singletons. The material sequenced was PBMCs. This receptor was obtained from a woman aged 40 to 55 in good health. Some clones in this sample may be carry-over from other donors' samples. The V call is TRBV4-3, the J call TRBJ2-7, with D perhaps matching TRBD2 (5 bases). CDR3 amino acids: CASSRRTVGSYEQYF. CDR3 DNA sequence: TGCGCCAGCAGCCGGAGGACGGTGGGCTCCTACGAGCAGTACTTC.